The TCR beta chain described here comes from a study of T cell repertoires in cytomegalovirus infection. CDR1 and CDR2 (germline): SEHNR, FQNEAQ (reference sequence). The V gene lost 3 bases and the J gene lost 1 base, with 9 bases spanning the gap. This CDR3 spans 14 amino acids. TCRdb passed the reads through MiXCR, listing each CDR3 protein once. The sample has about 680,000 distinct CDR3 sequences; 20% to 25% are singletons. The sequencing input was CD8+ T cells from PBMCs. The receptor was derived from a human donor in good health (CMV status not recorded). Some clones in this sample may be carry-over from other donors' samples. V usage is TRBV7-9 and J usage is TRBJ1-1; D gene unclear. The CDR3 nucleotides are TGTGCCAGCAGCTTCAAAAGCACGAACACTGAAGCTTTCTTT. Protein sequence: CASSFKSTNTEAFF.